Below, one T cell receptor beta chain is given with its context. This receptor's antigen is unknown. No base-level quality is on record; no much larger clone is a single base apart. From its cysteine to its phenylalanine, the CDR3 spans 13 amino acids. This entry keeps only the CDR3 DNA: 39 bases, framed from base 1. As encoded in the germline V gene (reference sequence), CDR1 is LNHDA while CDR2 is SQIVND. V gives up 6 bases and J gives up 4 bases, and the segment between their germline ends measures 12 bases. Libraries were prepared through the immunoSEQ multiplex PCR assay. Here the immuneACCESS table is served through TCRdb, limited to in-frame sequences with V and J called. Missing clones are a known gap in these copies; in checked studies unresolved V genes cover under half, and the rest lacks a known reason. Counted in this sample were about 79,000 clones; more than 90% of them appeared once. About 0.38% of the sample comes from the top ten.

This sample was taken from a study of technical replicates of blood from a handful of donors (dated by TCRdb to about 2017). The chain uses TRBV19 and TRBJ1-1; the D gene is perhaps TRBD1, from 5 matching bases. The sequence was obtained from a human donor in good health. Some clones in this sample may be carry-over from other donors' samples. Sequencing used T cells isolated from PBMCs. The nucleotide sequence is TGTGCCAGTAGCCTTAGGGGTGGCACTGAAGCTTTCTTT. Translated, this gives CASSLRGGTEAFF.